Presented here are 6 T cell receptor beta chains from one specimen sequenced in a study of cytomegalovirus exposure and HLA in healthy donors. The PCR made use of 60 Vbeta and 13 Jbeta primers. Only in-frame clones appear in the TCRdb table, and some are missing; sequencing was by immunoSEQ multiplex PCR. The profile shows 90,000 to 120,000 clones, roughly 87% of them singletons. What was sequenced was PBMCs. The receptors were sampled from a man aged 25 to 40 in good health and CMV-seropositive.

The CDR3 DNA is TGTGCCAGCAATTGGGGGGGCAGTAACTATGGCTACACCTTC. Protein product: CASNWGGSNYGYTF. This sequence joins TRBV28 and TRBJ1-2, with D tentatively TRBD1 (6 bases). The CDR3 is 14 amino acids. The germline gives CDR1 MDHEN, CDR2 SYDVKM. Deletions cut 7 bases from V and 1 base from J, with 13 bases between.

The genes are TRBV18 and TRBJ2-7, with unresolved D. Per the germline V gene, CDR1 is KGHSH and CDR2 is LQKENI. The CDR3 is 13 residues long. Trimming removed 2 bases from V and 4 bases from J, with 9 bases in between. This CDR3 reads CASSPSRVYEQYF. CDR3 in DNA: TGTGCCAGCTCACCATCTCGGGTTTACGAGCAGTACTTC.

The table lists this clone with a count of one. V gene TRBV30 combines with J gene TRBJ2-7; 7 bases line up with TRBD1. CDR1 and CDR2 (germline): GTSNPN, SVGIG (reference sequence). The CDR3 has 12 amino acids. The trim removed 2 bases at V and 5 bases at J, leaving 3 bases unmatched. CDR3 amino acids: CAWSRGQNEQYF. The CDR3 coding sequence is TGTGCCTGGAGTAGGGGGCAAAACGAGCAGTACTTC.

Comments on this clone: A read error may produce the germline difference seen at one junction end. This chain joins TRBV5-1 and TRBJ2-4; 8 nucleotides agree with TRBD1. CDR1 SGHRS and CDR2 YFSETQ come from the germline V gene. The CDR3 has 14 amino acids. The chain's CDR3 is CASSTGQGKNSQYF. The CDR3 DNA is TGCGCCAGCAGCACTGGACAGGGTAAAAACAGTCAGTACTTC.

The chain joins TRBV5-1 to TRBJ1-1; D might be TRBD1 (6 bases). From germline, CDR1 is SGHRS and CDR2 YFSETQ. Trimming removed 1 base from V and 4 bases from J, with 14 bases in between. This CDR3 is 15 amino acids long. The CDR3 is CASSLNVRGGTEAFF. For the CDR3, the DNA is TGCGCCAGCAGCTTGAACGTCAGAGGGGGCACTGAAGCTTTCTTT.

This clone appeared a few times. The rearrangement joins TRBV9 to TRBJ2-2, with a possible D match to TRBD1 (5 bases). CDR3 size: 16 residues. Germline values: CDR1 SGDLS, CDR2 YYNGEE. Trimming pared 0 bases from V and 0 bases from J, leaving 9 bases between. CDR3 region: CASSVAIGANTGELFF. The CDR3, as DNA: TGTGCCAGCAGCGTAGCGATAGGGGCGAACACCGGGGAGCTGTTTTTT.